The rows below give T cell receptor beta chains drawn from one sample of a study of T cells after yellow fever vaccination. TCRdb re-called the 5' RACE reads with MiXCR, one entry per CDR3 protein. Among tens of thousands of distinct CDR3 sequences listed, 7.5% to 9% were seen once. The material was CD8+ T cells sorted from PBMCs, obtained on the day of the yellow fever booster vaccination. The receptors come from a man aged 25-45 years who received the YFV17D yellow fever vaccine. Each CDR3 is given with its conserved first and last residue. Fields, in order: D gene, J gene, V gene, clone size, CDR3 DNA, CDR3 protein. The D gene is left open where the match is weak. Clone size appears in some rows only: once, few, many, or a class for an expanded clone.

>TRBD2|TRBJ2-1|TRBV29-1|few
TGCAGCGTTGAAGAATTTGGGACTAGCGTTTACAATGAGCAGTTCTTC
CSVEEFGTSVYNEQFF
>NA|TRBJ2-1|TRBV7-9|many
TGTGCCAGCAGCTTAGGTTTTCGGACAGCGGGTGGGGATGAGCAGTTCTTC
CASSLGFRTAGGDEQFF
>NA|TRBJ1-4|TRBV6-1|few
TGTGCCAGCAGCCCCAGTGGTCGGGGGGACGAGGAAAAACTGTTTTTT
CASSPSGRGDEEKLFF
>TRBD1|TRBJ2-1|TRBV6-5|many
TGTGCCAGCAGTCTGACAGGGTTAAGCCCCTACAATGAGCAGTTCTTC
CASSLTGLSPYNEQFF
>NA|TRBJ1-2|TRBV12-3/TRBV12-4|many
TGTGCCAGCAGTTTAGCTTCTGAGAGGGGTGGCTATGGCTACACCTTC
CASSLASERGGYGYTF
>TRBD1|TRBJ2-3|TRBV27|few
TGTGCCAGCAGTTTGCACGACAGGGCTATCACAGATACGCAGTATTTT
CASSLHDRAITDTQYF
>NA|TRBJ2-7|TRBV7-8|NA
TGTGCCAGCAGCATAACTCCAGCCTCCTACGAGCAGTACTTC
CASSITPASYEQYF
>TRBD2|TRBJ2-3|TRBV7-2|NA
TGTGCCAGCAGCTTCACTAGCGGGATCACAGATACGCAGTATTTT
CASSFTSGITDTQYF
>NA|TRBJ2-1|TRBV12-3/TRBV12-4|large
TGTGCCAGCAGTTTCCAGGGGCGGGATGAGCAGTTCTTC
CASSFQGRDEQFF
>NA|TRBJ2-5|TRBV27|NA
TGTGCCAGCAGTTTCACAGGATCCCCTCAAGAGACCCAGTACTTC
CASSFTGSPQETQYF
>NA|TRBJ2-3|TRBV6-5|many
TGTGCCAGCAGTTCGTTTTGGACAGAAAGCACAGATACGCAGTATTTT
CASSSFWTESTDTQYF
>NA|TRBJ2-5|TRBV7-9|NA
TGTGCCAGCAGCTCAGGGGCGATAGGGGGGTCAGAGACCAAGTACTTC
CASSSGAIGGSETKYF
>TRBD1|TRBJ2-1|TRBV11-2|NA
TGTGCCAGCAGAGCCTACAGGGGGCGCGGGAATGAGCAGTTCTTC
CASRAYRGRGNEQFF
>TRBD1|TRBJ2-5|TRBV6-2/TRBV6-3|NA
TGTGCCAGCAGCATAGGACAGGAGTCAGAGACCCAGTACTTC
CASSIGQESETQYF
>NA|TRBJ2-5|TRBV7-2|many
TGTGCCAGCAGCTTAGATACAGGTTGGGAGACCCAGTACTTC
CASSLDTGWETQYF
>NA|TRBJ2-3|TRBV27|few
TGTGCCAGCAGTACCCTTGAGGAAAGCACAGATACGCAGTATTTT
CASSTLEESTDTQYF
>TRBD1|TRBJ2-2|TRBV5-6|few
TGTGCCAGCAGCTTCCTCCACTACGGGACAGGGAAAGCCGGGGAGCTGTTTTTT
CASSFLHYGTGKAGELFF
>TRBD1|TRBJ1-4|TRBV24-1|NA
TGTGCCACCAGTGATCTAACAGGGGAACTTAATGAAAAACTGTTTTTT
CATSDLTGELNEKLFF
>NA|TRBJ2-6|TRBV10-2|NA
TGCGCCAGCAGTGATGCGACGGCCGGGGCCAACGTCCTGACTTTC
CASSDATAGANVLTF
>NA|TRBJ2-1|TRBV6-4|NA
TGTGCCAGCAGTGAAGGAGGGGGAACCTACAATGAGCAGTTCTTC
CASSEGGGTYNEQFF
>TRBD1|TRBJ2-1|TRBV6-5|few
TGTGCCAGCAGTTACCCGACAGGGAAGCAGTTCTTC
CASSYPTGKQFF
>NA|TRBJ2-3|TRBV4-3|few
TGCGCCAGCAGCCAAGGCCGTGCAGGGAGCACAGATACGCAGTATTTT
CASSQGRAGSTDTQYF
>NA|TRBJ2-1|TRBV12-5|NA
TGTGCTAGTGGTTTTACCTTAGCGACAAGCTCCTACAATGAGCAGTTCTTC
CASGFTLATSSYNEQFF
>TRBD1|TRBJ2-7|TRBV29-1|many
TGCAGCGCCTCGACAGGGTCTTCCTACGAGCAGTACTTC
CSASTGSSYEQYF
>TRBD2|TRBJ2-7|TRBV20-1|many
TGCAGTGCCCCGAGCGGGAGCCTCTACGAGCAGTACTTC
CSAPSGSLYEQYF
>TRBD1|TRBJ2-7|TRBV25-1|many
TGTGCCAGCAGTGCCGGGACAGGGTATTTAGAGCAGTACTTC
CASSAGTGYLEQYF
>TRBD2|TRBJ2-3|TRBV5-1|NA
TGCGCCAGCAGCTGGGAGGGCGGGAGGCGCCTCACAGATACGCAGTATTTT
CASSWEGGRRLTDTQYF
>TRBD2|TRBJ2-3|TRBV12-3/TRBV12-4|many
TGTGCCAGCAGTGGACTAGCAGATACGCAGTATTTT
CASSGLADTQYF
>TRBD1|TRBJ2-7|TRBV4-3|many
TGCGCCAGCAGCCAAGAGCGGTGGGACAGGGTTTACGAGCAGTACTTC
CASSQERWDRVYEQYF
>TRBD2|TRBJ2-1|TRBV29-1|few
TGCAGCGTAGACGGTCTAGCGGCCAACAATGAGCAGTTCTTC
CSVDGLAANNEQFF
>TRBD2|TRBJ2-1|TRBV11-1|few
TGTGCCAGCAGCTTCCCACTAGCGGGAGGGCCATCATACAATGAGCAGTTCTTC
CASSFPLAGGPSYNEQFF
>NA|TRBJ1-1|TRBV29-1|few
TGCAGCGTTGAGGGCTGGGGCAGAGAAGCTTTCTTT
CSVEGWGREAFF
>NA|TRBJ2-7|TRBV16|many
TGTGCCAGCAGCGGGAGTAGGTCCTACGAGCAGTACTTC
CASSGSRSYEQYF
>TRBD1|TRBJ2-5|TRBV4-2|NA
TGTGCCAGCAGCCCCTCCGGACAGGTTGCCCAAGAGACCCAGTACTTC
CASSPSGQVAQETQYF
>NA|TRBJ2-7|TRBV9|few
TGTGCCAGCAGCGGATCGACCAGCTACGAGCAGTACTTC
CASSGSTSYEQYF
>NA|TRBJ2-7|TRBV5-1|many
TGCGCCAGCAGCTGGGGCTACGAGCAGTACTTC
CASSWGYEQYF
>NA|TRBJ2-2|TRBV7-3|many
TGTGCCAGCAGCCTCAGGGGATATAGTAGCGGGAACACCGGGGAGCTGTTTTTT
CASSLRGYSSGNTGELFF
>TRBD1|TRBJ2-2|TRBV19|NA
TGTGCCAGTAGTATTGGACAGGGTTGGGGCACCGGGGAGCTGTTTTTT
CASSIGQGWGTGELFF
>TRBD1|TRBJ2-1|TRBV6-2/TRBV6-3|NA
TGTGCCAGCGGGTGGGGGACAGAAAACAATGAGCAGTTCTTC
CASGWGTENNEQFF
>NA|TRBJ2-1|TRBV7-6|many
TGTGCCAGCAGCTTTGGGGGAGACAATGAGCAGTTCTTC
CASSFGGDNEQFF
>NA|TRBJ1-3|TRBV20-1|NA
TGCAGTGCTAGAGATCAGGATTTCTCTGGAAACACCATATATTTT
CSARDQDFSGNTIYF
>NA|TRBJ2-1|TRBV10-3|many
TGTGCCACGGATCAGGAGAATGAGCAGTTCTTC
CATDQENEQFF
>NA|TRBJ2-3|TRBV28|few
TGTGCCAGCAGTACCTTCGTAAACACAGATACGCAGTATTTT
CASSTFVNTDTQYF
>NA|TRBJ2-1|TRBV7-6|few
TGTGCCAGCAGCGACACGGTGGGCTCCTACAATGAGCAGTTCTTC
CASSDTVGSYNEQFF
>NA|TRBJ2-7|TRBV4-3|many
TGCGCCAGCAGCCCCAGCGGTACGGGGGAGCAGTACTTC
CASSPSGTGEQYF
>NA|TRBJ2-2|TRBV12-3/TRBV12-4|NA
TGTGCCAGCACACACCTTCGGAACATCAACACCGGGGAGCTGTTTTTT
CASTHLRNINTGELFF
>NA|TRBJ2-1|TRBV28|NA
TGTGCCAGCGCTAGCGCGCACAATGAGCAGTTCTTC
CASASAHNEQFF
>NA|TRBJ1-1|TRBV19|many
TGTGCCAGTAGTTTCCGGCCGAACACTGAAGCTTTCTTT
CASSFRPNTEAFF
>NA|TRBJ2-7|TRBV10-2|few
TGCGCCAGCAGTGACTTGGGCGAGCAGTACTTC
CASSDLGEQYF
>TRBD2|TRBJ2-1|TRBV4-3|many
TGCGCCAGCAGCCAGCGACTAGCGGGAGTTAACAATGAGCAGTTCTTC
CASSQRLAGVNNEQFF
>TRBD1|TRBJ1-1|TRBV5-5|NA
TGTGCCAGCAGCTTGGGGACAGGGGGAGGGAACACTGAAGCTTTCTTT
CASSLGTGGGNTEAFF
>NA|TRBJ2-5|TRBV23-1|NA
TGCGCCAGCGCCCTAACTGGGGGCCAGGGGGAGACCCAGTACTTC
CASALTGGQGETQYF